Listed below are T cell receptor beta chains from one sample, sequenced in a study of cytomegalovirus exposure and HLA in healthy donors. Only in-frame clones appear in the TCRdb table, and some are missing; sequencing was by immunoSEQ multiplex PCR. The listing contains 85,000 to 110,000 clones. The sequenced material came from PBMCs. The receptors were sampled from a man in his forties in good health and CMV-seronegative. Each CDR3 is given with its conserved first and last residue.

cdr3_aa,v_call
CASSRAGGRSTEAFF,TRBV6-1
CSVVRGPGGYTF,TRBV29-1
CASSILAGGTNTGELFF,TRBV5-1
CASSGGLAEYNEQFF,TRBV6-1
CASSFRLAGEETQYF,TRBV28
CASEGGSAYEQYF,TRBV10-3
CASSPPGTTNTGELFF,TRBV18
CASSNSGFYEQYF,TRBV7-9
CASSRTGGAYEQYF,TRBV28
CASRTSGRGELFF,TRBV9
CAITGGLDYGYTF,TRBV10-3
CASSLGSSGNEQFF,TRBV5-1
CASSSRLAADTQYF,TRBV13
CATGEGQGEPTKIISQYF,TRBV15
CASRGGSSGANVLTF,TRBV28
CASSVGTGRTMKQFF,TRBV6-4
CAISEPQTPDSSSGGYTF,TRBV10-3
CASSALAGEEYEQYF,TRBV2
CASSFGGAQETQYF,TRBV7-9
CASSPHYGSGANVLTF,TRBV28
CASSAGQGQLAGANVLTF,TRBV6-1
CATSPQGVRRSGANVLTF,TRBV19
CASSQFVLLALHF,TRBV23-1
CASSEYAGGNYNEQFF,TRBV25-1
CASSIDTYLNYGYTF,TRBV19
CAITLGGLEENEQFF,TRBV10-3
CASSRQGGTEAFF,TRBV28
CAISGLQYEQYF,TRBV10-3
CASSLEAGDRGEQYF,TRBV13
CASSLGQGGLYTF,TRBV28
CASSLVGSGRGEQYF,TRBV7-2